The rows below give T cell receptor beta chains drawn from one sample of a study of T cells in Graves' hyperthyroidism and ophthalmopathy. Each CDR3 protein gets one entry after TCRdb re-called the multiplex PCR reads with MiXCR. This repertoire shows approximately 420,000 distinct CDR3 sequences, 14% to 15% found once; its top ten account for about 30%. Material: blood. The receptors were sampled from a woman between 25 and 40 years old with Graves' hyperthyroidism. The CDR3 runs from the conserved cysteine through the conserved F or W. The D gene is left open where the match is weak. Expanded clones are given a class, and other clones once, few, many or no size at all.

clone size | D gene | J gene | V gene | CDR3 DNA | CDR3 protein
many | TRBD1 | TRBJ1-5 | TRBV12-3/TRBV12-4 | TGTGCCAGCGGAGGGGGGACAGGGAATCAGCCCCAGCATTTT | CASGGGTGNQPQHF
- | - | TRBJ2-5 | TRBV5-1 | TGCGCCAGCAGCTTAGTGAACAGGGCGTCGGAGACCCAGTACTTC | CASSLVNRASETQYF
many | - | TRBJ1-2 | TRBV6-1 | TGTGCCAGCGAGGGGATGGAATATGGCTACACCTTC | CASEGMEYGYTF
few | - | TRBJ2-7 | TRBV4-1 | TGCGCCAGCAGTCATGACACTCAGGGCATCTCAGCGTACTTC | CASSHDTQGISAYF
many | - | TRBJ2-3 | TRBV28 | TGTGCCAGCAGTAACACCCTGGCCAAGGGAGCTAGCACAGATACGCAGTATTTT | CASSNTLAKGASTDTQYF
few | - | TRBJ1-1 | TRBV27 | TGTGCCAGCAGTCCCAGTATCGGGGGCACTGAAGCTTTCTTT | CASSPSIGGTEAFF
many | - | TRBJ1-5 | TRBV30 | TGTGCCTGGAGTTTGGGCAGCTATAGCAATCAGCCCCAGCATTTT | CAWSLGSYSNQPQHF
few | - | TRBJ2-5 | TRBV5-1 | TGCGCCAGCAGCTTGGGCTTCCAGGAATACTTC | CASSLGFQEYF
few | - | TRBJ2-7 | TRBV27 | TGTGCCAGCAGTCTCCTCGGGGGGCAGGGGAGTGGGCAGTACTTC | CASSLLGGQGSGQYF
- | TRBD2 | TRBJ2-1 | TRBV5-6 | TGTGCCAGCAGGCGGACTAGCGGGAGAAGGAGCTCCTACAATGAGCAGTTCTTC | CASRRTSGRRSSYNEQFF
many | - | TRBJ1-2 | TRBV2 | TGTGCCAGCAGTGAGACAGGACGTCTCTATGGCTACACCTTC | CASSETGRLYGYTF
many | TRBD1 | TRBJ2-7 | TRBV5-8 | TGTGCCAGCAGCTCCCGGGACAGGGGGTACTACGAGCAGTACTTC | CASSSRDRGYYEQYF
many | - | TRBJ2-7 | TRBV5-1 | TGCGCCAGCAGCTTGGTTCAGGAAGACTACGAGCAGTACTTC | CASSLVQEDYEQYF
many | - | TRBJ1-1 | TRBV12-3/TRBV12-4 | TGTGCCAGCAGTTTAGCGCAGGAGAGCACTGAAGCTTTCTTT | CASSLAQESTEAFF
- | TRBD2 | TRBJ2-3 | TRBV3-1 | TGTGCCAGCAGCCCTTCTAGCGGGAGGGCCAGCACAGATACGCAGTATTTT | CASSPSSGRASTDTQYF
few | - | TRBJ2-2 | TRBV11-2 | TGTGCCAGCAGCTTAGGCTACGACAACATCGCGAACACCGGGGAGCTGTTTTTT | CASSLGYDNIANTGELFF
many | - | TRBJ2-2 | TRBV11-2 | TGTGCCAGCAGCCCCGACAGGTTACCCGGGGAGCTGTTTTTT | CASSPDRLPGELFF
many | - | TRBJ2-2 | TRBV3-1 | TGTGCCAGCAGTGCCGGGGCCGGGGAGCTGTTTTTT | CASSAGAGELFF
many | - | TRBJ1-2 | TRBV12-3/TRBV12-4 | TGTGCCAGCAGTTTAAAGGCAGGCGGTGGTGGCTACACCTTC | CASSLKAGGGGYTF
- | TRBD2 | TRBJ2-1 | TRBV20-1 | TGCAGTGCTAGAGGTCTGCTAGCGGGAGTGCATGAGCAGTTCTTC | CSARGLLAGVHEQFF
many | - | TRBJ2-1 | TRBV7-2 | TGTGCCAGCAGCCGTGGCCGCTACAATGAGCAGTTCTTC | CASSRGRYNEQFF
- | - | TRBJ2-4 | TRBV19 | TGTGCCAGTAGCGGGAGTTGGGGAAACATTCAGTACTTC | CASSGSWGNIQYF
many | - | TRBJ1-2 | TRBV30 | TGTGCCTGGAGTGTACGGCCTGATCCACGGGATGGCTACACCTTC | CAWSVRPDPRDGYTF
- | - | TRBJ2-7 | TRBV20-1 | TGCAGTGCCATCCGGGACTCCTCCTACGAGCAGTACTTC | CSAIRDSSYEQYF
- | TRBD1 | TRBJ1-1 | TRBV10-3 | TGTGCCATCAGAACCACAGGGGACACTGAAGCTTTCTTT | CAIRTTGDTEAFF
- | - | TRBJ2-5 | TRBV28 | TGTGCCAGCAGAGGGGCCGGGGACGGACAAGAGACCCAGTACTTC | CASRGAGDGQETQYF
many | TRBD1 | TRBJ1-2 | TRBV18 | TGTGCCAGCTCACCTTACAGGGAGGGGGCCTATGGCTACACCTTC | CASSPYREGAYGYTF
many | TRBD1 | TRBJ1-5 | TRBV2 | TGTGCCAGCAGGTTCGGGACAGGGGGTGCAAGGCAGCCCCAGCATTTT | CASRFGTGGARQPQHF
- | - | TRBJ2-1 | TRBV6-1 | TGTGCCAGCAGTCCACAGGGCGGGGGGCAGTTCTTC | CASSPQGGGQFF
- | - | TRBJ2-4 | TRBV18 | TGTGCCAGCTCACCACTGGTCGGGAACCAAAACATTCAGTACTTC | CASSPLVGNQNIQYF
- | - | TRBJ1-5 | TRBV2 | TGTGCCAGCAGTGTCTTTCGGGGGAATCAGCCCCAGCATTTT | CASSVFRGNQPQHF
many | TRBD2 | TRBJ2-7 | TRBV20-1 | TGCAGTGCTCAAACTAGCGGGACCTACGAGCAGTACTTC | CSAQTSGTYEQYF
- | - | TRBJ2-4 | TRBV9 | TGTGCCAGCAGCGCTGGCGACAGAAACATTCAGTACTTC | CASSAGDRNIQYF
few | - | TRBJ1-5 | TRBV7-2 | TGTGCCAGCAGCTTAGCGGATCTTCAGCCCCAGCATTTT | CASSLADLQPQHF
many | TRBD1 | TRBJ1-1 | TRBV29-1 | TGCAGCGCCTGGACAGGAAACACTGAAGCTTTCTTT | CSAWTGNTEAFF
many | TRBD1 | TRBJ2-4 | TRBV6-1 | TGTGCCAGCAGTGAGAGGACAGGTACCAAAAACATTCAGTACTTC | CASSERTGTKNIQYF
many | - | TRBJ2-7 | TRBV20-1 | TGCAGTGCTTCGGGACTTCCAAAGGAGCAGTACTTC | CSASGLPKEQYF
many | TRBD2 | TRBJ2-7 | TRBV6-1 | TGTGCCAGCAGTTTTAGCGGGAGTAAATCCTACGAGCAGTACTTC | CASSFSGSKSYEQYF
few | TRBD1 | TRBJ1-2 | TRBV19 | TGTGCCAGTAGTATAGGCCGACAGGGATCCAACTATGGCTACACCTTC | CASSIGRQGSNYGYTF
few | TRBD1 | TRBJ2-3 | TRBV7-3 | TGTGCCAGCAGCGGACGCGGACAGGGGACAGATACGCAGTATTTT | CASSGRGQGTDTQYF
many | - | TRBJ2-5 | TRBV6-6 | TGTGCCAGCAGTTACTCGAGTGGGGCTAGTCAAGAGACCCAGTACTTC | CASSYSSGASQETQYF
- | TRBD2 | TRBJ2-1 | TRBV7-2 | TGTGCCAGCAGCTTAAGGGCTAGCGGGATCAAGGGCCACAATGAGCAGTTCTTC | CASSLRASGIKGHNEQFF
- | - | TRBJ1-1 | TRBV5-1 | TGCGCCAGCAGCGTAATAGGGGGAAAGAACACTGAAGCTTTCTTT | CASSVIGGKNTEAFF
- | - | TRBJ2-7 | TRBV7-2 | TGTGCCAGCAGTTCCCGGGGAACCAGGTACGAGCAGTACTTC | CASSSRGTRYEQYF
many | TRBD1 | TRBJ2-3 | TRBV28 | TGTGCCAGCAGTTCCGGGACAGGGGCGGGCACAGATACGCAGTATTTT | CASSSGTGAGTDTQYF
many | - | TRBJ2-7 | TRBV5-1 | TGCGCCAGCAGCCCATCCCAGGGCACCTACGAGCAGTACTTC | CASSPSQGTYEQYF
many | - | TRBJ1-1 | TRBV7-9 | TGTGCCAGCAGCCTCCCCCGTGGGAGGATGAACACTGAAGCTTTCTTT | CASSLPRGRMNTEAFF
many | - | TRBJ1-2 | TRBV5-1 | TGCGCCAGCAGCTTGGATGGAGGGTCATTCGGCTACACCTTC | CASSLDGGSFGYTF
- | - | TRBJ2-3 | TRBV7-2 | TGTGCCAGCAGCTTCTGGCAGGGTAGCACAGATACGCAGTATTTT | CASSFWQGSTDTQYF
few | - | TRBJ1-2 | TRBV6-1 | TGTGCCAGCAGAAAATTCACCTCCGGGTTCAACTATGGCTACACCTTC | CASRKFTSGFNYGYTF
- | TRBD1 | TRBJ1-4 | TRBV5-6 | TGTGCCAGCAGCTCGATTCCCGGGACAGGGGATGAAAAACTGTTTTTT | CASSSIPGTGDEKLFF